A selection of T cell receptor beta chains follows, all from one sample in a study of T cell repertoires in cytomegalovirus infection. Their antigens remain unidentified. From the reads, TCRdb called clonotypes with MiXCR, one entry per CDR3 protein. This table has around 360,000 distinct CDR3 sequences, 34% appearing once. Sequences were derived from cultured PBMCs, sampled from culture after CMV antigen stimulation. These receptor sequences come from a human donor in good health (CMV status not recorded). Some clones in this sample may be carry-over from other donors' samples. The CDR3 runs from the conserved cysteine through the conserved F or W. The D gene is left open where the match is weak. A clone size is listed for some rows: how often the clone was seen (once, few, many), or a class if it is expanded.

clone_size,d_call,v_call,j_call,cdr3_length,cdr3_nt,cdr3_aa
NA,NA,TRBV5-4,TRBJ2-2,14,TGTGCCAGCAGCTTGTCTGATTTCCCCGGGGAGCTGTTTTTT,CASSLSDFPGELFF
NA,NA,TRBV6-6,TRBJ2-2,18,TGTGCCAGCAGTTACTCGACAAAAGCCAGGCGGGACACCGGGGAGCTGTTTTTT,CASSYSTKARRDTGELFF
NA,TRBD1,TRBV24-1,TRBJ2-1,18,TGTGCCACCAGTGATTCGTTACAGGGGGCAATGGGTTACAATGAGCAGTTCTTC,CATSDSLQGAMGYNEQFF
NA,TRBD1,TRBV7-6,TRBJ2-7,15,TGTGCCAGCAGGCAGGGACCGGGACAGACCTACGAGCAGTACTTC,CASRQGPGQTYEQYF
NA,NA,TRBV6-5,TRBJ1-5,14,TGTGCCAGCAGTTACTCGTTAGGGAATCAGCCCCAGCATTTT,CASSYSLGNQPQHF
few,NA,TRBV19,TRBJ2-1,12,TGTGCCAGTTTAGCTTTGAACAATGAGCAGTTCTTC,CASLALNNEQFF
few,NA,TRBV7-8,TRBJ2-7,12,TGTGCCAGCAGCCTTCGGAGCCGACAGCAGTACTTC,CASSLRSRQQYF
NA,NA,TRBV6-6,TRBJ2-1,19,TGTGCCAGCAGTTTTCGTCGGGGCGGGCTACGAGTGACCAACAATGAGCAGTTCTTC,CASSFRRGGLRVTNNEQFF
few,TRBD1,TRBV7-2,TRBJ1-1,14,TGTGCCAGCAGTCAGGACAGGATGAACACTGAAGCTTTCTTT,CASSQDRMNTEAFF
once,NA,TRBV11-2,TRBJ2-3,15,TGTGCCAGCAGCCTAGGGGGGCGGGAAGCAGATACGCAGTATTTT,CASSLGGREADTQYF
NA,NA,TRBV5-4,TRBJ2-5,15,TGTGCCAGCAGCTTTGGGTCCGGCGCACGGGAGACCCAGTACTTC,CASSFGSGARETQYF
few,NA,TRBV6-5,TRBJ2-6,16,TGTGCCACGTACCGGGAGCAGCTATACGGGGCCAACGTCCTGACTTTC,CATYREQLYGANVLTF
NA,NA,TRBV7-9,TRBJ1-1,15,TGTGCCAGCAGCTTAGTTCTACGAGGACACACTGAAGCTTTCTTT,CASSLVLRGHTEAFF
few,NA,TRBV7-4,TRBJ2-7,14,TGTGCCAGCAGCGAACTAGGACAGACCTACGAGCAGTACTTC,CASSELGQTYEQYF
many,NA,TRBV7-2,TRBJ2-1,15,TGTGCCAGCAGCCAAACAGCAGTTAAAAACAATGAGCAGTTCTTC,CASSQTAVKNNEQFF
NA,NA,TRBV10-1,TRBJ1-2,12,TGCGCCAGCAGTGATACCAAGGGTGGCTACACCTTC,CASSDTKGGYTF
few,NA,TRBV12-3/TRBV12-4,TRBJ1-5,14,TGTGCCAGCAGTTTAGTACAGGGCCTTCAGCCCCAGCATTTT,CASSLVQGLQPQHF
NA,TRBD2,TRBV19,TRBJ2-1,17,TGTGCCAGTAGTATAGATCTGGCTAGCGGGACCTACAATGAGCAGTTCTTC,CASSIDLASGTYNEQFF
NA,NA,TRBV6-2/TRBV6-3,TRBJ1-1,14,TGTGCCAGCAGTGAAAACCGGGGGAACACTGAAGCTTTCTTT,CASSENRGNTEAFF
NA,TRBD2,TRBV10-1,TRBJ2-1,13,TGCGCCAGCAGCGGACTAGCCGGCAATGAGCAGTTCTTC,CASSGLAGNEQFF
NA,NA,TRBV28,TRBJ2-3,12,TGTGCCAGCAGCGCCGGCCCAGATACGCAGTATTTT,CASSAGPDTQYF
few,NA,TRBV7-2,TRBJ2-3,16,TGTGCCAGCAGCTCCCTGGGTGGGGTGGGGGCAGATACGCAGTATTTT,CASSSLGGVGADTQYF
NA,TRBD1,TRBV29-1,TRBJ2-3,15,TGCAGCGTTGAACGTGGGACAGCATTCACAGATACGCAGTATTTT,CSVERGTAFTDTQYF
NA,TRBD1,TRBV20-1,TRBJ2-4,15,TGCAGTGCCCCGGGACAGATACTAGCCAAAAACATTCAGTACTTC,CSAPGQILAKNIQYF
many,TRBD2,TRBV19,TRBJ2-3,15,TGTGCCAGCAAGCTAGCGGGAGGAGGGGCAGATACGCAGTATTTT,CASKLAGGGADTQYF
NA,NA,TRBV7-8,TRBJ2-3,16,TGTGCCAGCAGCTTAGTCCCGGACACCAGCACAGATACGCAGTATTTT,CASSLVPDTSTDTQYF
NA,TRBD2,TRBV7-2,TRBJ2-2,16,TGTGCCAGCAGCTTACGCGGGGGGACTAACACCGGGGAGCTGTTTTTT,CASSLRGGTNTGELFF
few,NA,TRBV11-2,TRBJ1-2,14,TGTGCCAGCAGCTTTGGGAGCCCTAACTATGGCTACACCTTC,CASSFGSPNYGYTF
many,TRBD1,TRBV6-1,TRBJ1-1,13,TGTGCCAGCAGTGAACGACAGGGTACTGAAGCTTTCTTT,CASSERQGTEAFF
NA,NA,TRBV20-1,TRBJ2-1,11,TGCAGCACACACACCTACAATGAGCAGTTCTTC,CSTHTYNEQFF
once,TRBD2,TRBV27,TRBJ2-1,18,TGTGCCAGCAGTTTTGTGGGGACTAGCGGGATCGGGTACAATGAGCAGTTCTTC,CASSFVGTSGIGYNEQFF
many,NA,TRBV7-2,TRBJ2-3,13,TGTGCCAGCAGCTGGGCAGTAACAGATACGCAGTATTTT,CASSWAVTDTQYF
few,TRBD1,TRBV6-5,TRBJ1-2,15,TGTGCCAGCACCCTTGCTGGGACAGGGGGAGATGGCTACACCTTC,CASTLAGTGGDGYTF
NA,NA,TRBV9,TRBJ2-7,15,TGTGCCAGCAGCGTAGGGGGGCGAAGCTCCTACGAGCAGTACTTC,CASSVGGRSSYEQYF
few,TRBD1,TRBV4-2,TRBJ2-7,18,TGTGCCAGCAGCCAAGAAATGGGACAGGGATTAACCTCCTACGAGCAGTACTTC,CASSQEMGQGLTSYEQYF
few,NA,TRBV20-1,TRBJ2-7,12,TGCAGTGCTCCGCATTTCGGCTACGAGCAGTACTTC,CSAPHFGYEQYF
NA,TRBD2,TRBV10-3,TRBJ2-1,18,TGTGCCATCAGTGGGGGACTAGCGGAGGCCGGGTCCTACAATGAGCAGTTCTTC,CAISGGLAEAGSYNEQFF
few,NA,TRBV3-1,TRBJ1-4,15,TGTGCCAGCAGCGATCGTGGGGGGCTCGGTGAAAAACTGTTTTTT,CASSDRGGLGEKLFF
many,TRBD1,TRBV7-2,TRBJ1-4,16,TGTGCCAGCAGCCCGCGAACAGGGGGGACAGGGGGAAAACTGTTTTTT,CASSPRTGGTGGKLFF
NA,TRBD1,TRBV24-1,TRBJ2-1,12,TGTGCCACCAGTGAACAGGACAGGGCGCAGTTCTTC,CATSEQDRAQFF
few,TRBD2,TRBV7-2,TRBJ2-1,16,TGTGCCAGCAGCGAGGCCGGGACTACCGTCTACAATGAGCAGTTCTTC,CASSEAGTTVYNEQFF
NA,TRBD2,TRBV6-6,TRBJ2-1,13,TGTGCCAGCGATCCAAGCGGGAGGGTTTTGGAGTTCTTC,CASDPSGRVLEFF
NA,TRBD2,TRBV6-6,TRBJ2-1,15,TGTGCCAGCAGGGATTTAGCGGGAGCGTTCAATGAGCAGTTCTTC,CASRDLAGAFNEQFF
NA,NA,TRBV7-8,TRBJ1-5,13,TGTGCCAGCAGCTTCCAAGACAATCAGCCCCAGCATTTT,CASSFQDNQPQHF
NA,NA,TRBV25-1,TRBJ1-3,23,TGTGCCAGCAGTGCGGACACCGTTGGGGGTGTCCGGTTGACGCCCAACAGCGGAAACACCATATATTTT,CASSADTVGGVRLTPNSGNTIYF